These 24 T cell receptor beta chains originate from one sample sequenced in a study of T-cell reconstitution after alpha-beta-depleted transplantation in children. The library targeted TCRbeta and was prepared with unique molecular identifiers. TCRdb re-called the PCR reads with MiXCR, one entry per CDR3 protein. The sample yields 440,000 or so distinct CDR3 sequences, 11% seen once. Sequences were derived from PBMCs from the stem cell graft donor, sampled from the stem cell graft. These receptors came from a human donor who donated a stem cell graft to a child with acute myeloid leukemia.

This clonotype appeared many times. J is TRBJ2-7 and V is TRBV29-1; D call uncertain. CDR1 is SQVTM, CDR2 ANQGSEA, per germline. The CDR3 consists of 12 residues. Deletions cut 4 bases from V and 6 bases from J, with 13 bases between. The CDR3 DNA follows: TGCAGCGTTGCTGCTAGGGATTCCGAGCAGTACTTC. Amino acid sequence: CSVAARDSEQYF.

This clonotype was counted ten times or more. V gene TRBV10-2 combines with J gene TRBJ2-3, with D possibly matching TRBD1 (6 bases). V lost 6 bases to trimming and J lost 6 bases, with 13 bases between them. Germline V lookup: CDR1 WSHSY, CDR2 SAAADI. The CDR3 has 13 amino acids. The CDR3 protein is CASRVAGEDTQYF. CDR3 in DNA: TGCGCCAGCAGGGTTGCAGGGGAGGATACGCAGTATTTT.

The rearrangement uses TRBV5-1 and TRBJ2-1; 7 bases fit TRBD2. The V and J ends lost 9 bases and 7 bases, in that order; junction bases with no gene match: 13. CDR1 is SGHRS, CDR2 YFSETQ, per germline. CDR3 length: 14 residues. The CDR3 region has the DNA TGCGCCACTACAACGGGAGGAGATGGGAATGAGCAGTTCTTC. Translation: CATTTGGDGNEQFF.

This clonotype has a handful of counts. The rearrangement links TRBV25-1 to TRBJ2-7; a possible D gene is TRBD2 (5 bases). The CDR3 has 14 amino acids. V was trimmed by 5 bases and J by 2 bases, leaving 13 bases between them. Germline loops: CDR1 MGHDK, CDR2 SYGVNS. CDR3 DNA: TGTGCCAGCAGTTTACCGGGATCTACCTACGAGCAGTACTTC. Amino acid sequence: CASSLPGSTYEQYF.

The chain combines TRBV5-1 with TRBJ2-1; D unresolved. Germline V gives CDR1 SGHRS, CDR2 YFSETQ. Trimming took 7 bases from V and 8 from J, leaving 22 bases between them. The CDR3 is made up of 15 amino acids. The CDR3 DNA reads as TGCGCCAGCGCGTCCTTGGACGGACGCCAATATGAGCAGTTCTTC. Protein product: CASASLDGRQYEQFF.

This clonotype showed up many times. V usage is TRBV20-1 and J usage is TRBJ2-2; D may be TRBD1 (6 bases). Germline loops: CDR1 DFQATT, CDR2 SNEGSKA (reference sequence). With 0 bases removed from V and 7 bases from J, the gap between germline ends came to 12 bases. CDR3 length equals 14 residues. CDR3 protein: CSARDHRAVGELFF. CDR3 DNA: TGCAGTGCTAGAGATCACAGGGCGGTCGGGGAGCTGTTTTTT.

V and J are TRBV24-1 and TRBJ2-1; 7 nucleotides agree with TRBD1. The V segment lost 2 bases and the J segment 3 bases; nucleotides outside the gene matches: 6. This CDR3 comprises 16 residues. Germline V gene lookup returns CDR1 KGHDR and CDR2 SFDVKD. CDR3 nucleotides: TGTGCCACCAGTGATTCCGCCGGGACAGACTACAATGAGCAGTTCTTC. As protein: CATSDSAGTDYNEQFF.

Written as DNA, the CDR3 is TGTGCCAGCAGTACGCGGGACAAGCAAGAGACCCAGTACTTC. Its protein product is CASSTRDKQETQYF. V and J are TRBV6-2 or TRBV6-3 and TRBJ2-5; D is tentatively TRBD1 or TRBD2 (6 bases each). The CDR3 is 14 amino acids. In germline, CDR1 is MNHEY, CDR2 SVGEGT. V gave up 5 bases and J gave up 2 bases, with 12 bases separating them.

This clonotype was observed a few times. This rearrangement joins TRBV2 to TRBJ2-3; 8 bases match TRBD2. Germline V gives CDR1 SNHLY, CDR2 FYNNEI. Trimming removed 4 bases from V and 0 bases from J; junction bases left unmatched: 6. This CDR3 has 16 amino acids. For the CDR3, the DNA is TGTGCCAGCAGTGCGGGAGGGACCTCAAGCACAGATACGCAGTATTTT. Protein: CASSAGGTSSTDTQYF.

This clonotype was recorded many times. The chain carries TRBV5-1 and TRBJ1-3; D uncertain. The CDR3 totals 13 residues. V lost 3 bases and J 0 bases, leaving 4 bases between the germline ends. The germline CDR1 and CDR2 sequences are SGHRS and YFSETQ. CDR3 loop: CASSWDSGNTIYF. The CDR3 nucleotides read TGCGCCAGCAGCTGGGACTCTGGAAACACCATATATTTT.

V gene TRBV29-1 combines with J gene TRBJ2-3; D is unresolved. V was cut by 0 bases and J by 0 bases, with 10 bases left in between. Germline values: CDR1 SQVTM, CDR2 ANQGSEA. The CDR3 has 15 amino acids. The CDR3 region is CSVEEGGPSTDTQYF. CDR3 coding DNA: TGCAGCGTTGAAGAGGGCGGACCGAGCACAGATACGCAGTATTTT.

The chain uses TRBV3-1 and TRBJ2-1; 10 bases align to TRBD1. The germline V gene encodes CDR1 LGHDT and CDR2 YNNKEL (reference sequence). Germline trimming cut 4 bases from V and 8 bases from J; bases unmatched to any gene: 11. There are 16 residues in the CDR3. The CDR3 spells CASSRTGTGVHDEQFF. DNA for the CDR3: TGTGCCAGCAGCCGAACCGGGACAGGGGTTCACGATGAGCAGTTCTTC.

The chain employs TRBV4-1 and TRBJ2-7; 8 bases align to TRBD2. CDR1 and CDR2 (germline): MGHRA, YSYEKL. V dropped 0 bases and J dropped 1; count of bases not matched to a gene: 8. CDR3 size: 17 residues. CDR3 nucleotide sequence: TGCGCCAGCAGCCAAGAGGGGAGGCCTAGCGGGTCCTACGAGCAGTACTTC. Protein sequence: CASSQEGRPSGSYEQYF.

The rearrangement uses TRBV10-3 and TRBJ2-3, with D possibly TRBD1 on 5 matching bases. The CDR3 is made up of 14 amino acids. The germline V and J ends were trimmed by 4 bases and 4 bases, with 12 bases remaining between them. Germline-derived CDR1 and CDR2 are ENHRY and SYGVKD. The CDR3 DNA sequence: TGTGCCATCAGTGGACAGCCACGACCAGATACGCAGTATTTT. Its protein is CAISGQPRPDTQYF.

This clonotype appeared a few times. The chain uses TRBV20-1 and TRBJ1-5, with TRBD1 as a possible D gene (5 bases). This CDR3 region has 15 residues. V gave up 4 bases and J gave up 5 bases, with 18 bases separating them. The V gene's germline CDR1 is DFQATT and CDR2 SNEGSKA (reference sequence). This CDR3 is CSAISGTGEDQPQHF. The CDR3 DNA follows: TGCAGTGCTATCTCCGGGACTGGGGAGGATCAGCCCCAGCATTTT.

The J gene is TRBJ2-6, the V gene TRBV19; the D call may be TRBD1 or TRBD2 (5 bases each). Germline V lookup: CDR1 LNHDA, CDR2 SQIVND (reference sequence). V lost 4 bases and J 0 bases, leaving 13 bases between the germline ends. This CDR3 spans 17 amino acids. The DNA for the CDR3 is TGTGCCAGTAGTACGATAGTGGGGACCTCTGGGGCCAACGTCCTGACTTTC. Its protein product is CASSTIVGTSGANVLTF.

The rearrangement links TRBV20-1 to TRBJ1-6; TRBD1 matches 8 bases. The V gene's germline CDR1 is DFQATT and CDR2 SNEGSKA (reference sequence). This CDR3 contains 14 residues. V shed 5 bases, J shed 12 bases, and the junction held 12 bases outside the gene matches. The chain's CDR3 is CSAQNRGGHLPLHF. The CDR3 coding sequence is TGCAGTGCTCAAAACAGGGGGGGACATCTACCCCTCCACTTT.

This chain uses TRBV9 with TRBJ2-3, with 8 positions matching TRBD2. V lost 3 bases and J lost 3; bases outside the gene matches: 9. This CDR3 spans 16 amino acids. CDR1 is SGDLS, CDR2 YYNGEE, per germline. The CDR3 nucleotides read TGTGCCAGCAGCGCCCCCGACGGGGGGGCGACAGATACGCAGTATTTT. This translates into CASSAPDGGATDTQYF.

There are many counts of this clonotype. CDR3 residues: CASSGGDTQYF. The CDR3 nucleotides read TGTGCCAGCAGCGGAGGAGATACGCAGTATTTT. V gene TRBV9 combines with J gene TRBJ2-3; no definite D call. The germline V gene encodes CDR1 SGDLS and CDR2 YYNGEE. The CDR3 totals 11 residues. Trimming pared 3 bases from V and 5 bases from J, leaving 4 bases between. The variable domain in full, completed from reference TRBV9 and TRBJ2-3, reads DSGVTQTPKHLITATGQRVTLRCSPRSGDLSVYWYQQSLDQGLQFLIQYYNGEERAKGNILERFSAQQFPDLHSELNLSSLELGDSALYFCASSGGDTQYFGPGTRLTVL.

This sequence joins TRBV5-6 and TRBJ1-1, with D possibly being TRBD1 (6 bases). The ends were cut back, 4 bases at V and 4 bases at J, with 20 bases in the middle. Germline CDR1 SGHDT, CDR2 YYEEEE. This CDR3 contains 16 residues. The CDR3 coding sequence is TGTGCCAGCAGCACCTCCGAGGACAGCCCTGCCACTGAAGCTTTCTTT. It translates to CASSTSEDSPATEAFF. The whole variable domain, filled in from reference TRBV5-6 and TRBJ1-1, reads DAGVTQSPTHLIKTRGQQVTLRCSPKSGHDTVSWYQQALGQGPQFIFQYYEEEERQRGNFPDRFSGHQFPNYSSELNVNALLLGDSALYLCASSTSEDSPATEAFFGQGTRLTVV.

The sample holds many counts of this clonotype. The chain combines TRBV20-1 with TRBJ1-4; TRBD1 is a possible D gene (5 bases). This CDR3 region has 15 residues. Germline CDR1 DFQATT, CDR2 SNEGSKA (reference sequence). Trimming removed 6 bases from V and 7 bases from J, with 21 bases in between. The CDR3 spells CSASLMRRGGEKLFF. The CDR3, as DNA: TGCAGTGCCAGCTTGATGCGGAGGGGAGGTGAAAAACTGTTTTTT.

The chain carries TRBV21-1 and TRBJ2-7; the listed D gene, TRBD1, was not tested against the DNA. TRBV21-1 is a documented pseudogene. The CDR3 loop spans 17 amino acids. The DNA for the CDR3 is TGTGCCAGCAGCAAAGTGTGTGGGACAGGAATACCCGATGAGCAGTACGTC. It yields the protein CASSKVCGTGIPDEQYV.

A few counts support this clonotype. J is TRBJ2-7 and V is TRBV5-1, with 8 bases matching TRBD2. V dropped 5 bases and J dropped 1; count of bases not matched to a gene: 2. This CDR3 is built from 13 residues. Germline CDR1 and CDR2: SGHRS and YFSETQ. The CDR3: CASRPGGSYEQYF. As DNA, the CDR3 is TGCGCCAGCAGGCCGGGGGGGTCCTACGAGCAGTACTTC. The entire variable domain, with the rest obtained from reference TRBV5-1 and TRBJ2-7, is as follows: KAGVTQTPRYLIKTRGQQVTLSCSPISGHRSVSWYQQTPGQGLQFLFEYFSETQRNKGNFPGRFSGRQFSNSRSEMNVSTLELGDSALYLCASRPGGSYEQYFGPGTRLTVT.

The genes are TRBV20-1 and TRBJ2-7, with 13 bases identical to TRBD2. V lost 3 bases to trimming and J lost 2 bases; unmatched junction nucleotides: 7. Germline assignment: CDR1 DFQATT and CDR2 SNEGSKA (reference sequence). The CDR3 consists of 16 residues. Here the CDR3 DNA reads TGCAGTGCTAGCGGAGGACTAGCGGGAGTTGCCTACGAGCAGTACTTC. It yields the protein CSASGGLAGVAYEQYF.